A selection of T cell receptor beta chains follows, all from one sample in a study. TCRdb recomputed calls from the RT-PCR reads with MiXCR, one row per CDR3 protein. The profile shows 650,000 to 800,000 distinct CDR3 sequences, 12% to 15% of them singletons. Sequenced sample: memory CD4+ T cells from blood. The receptor set was obtained from a female donor in good health, serving as a healthy control. Both conserved end residues are part of each CDR3. A D gene is named only where the DNA matches it firmly.

>TRBJ2-1|TRBV20-1|TRBD1
CSATGFQGDSYNEQFF
>TRBJ2-3|TRBV2|NA
CASSQKDTQYF
>TRBJ2-1|TRBV12-3/TRBV12-4|TRBD1
CASTRGTGGLYNEQFF
>TRBJ2-7|TRBV7-2|TRBD1
CASSLNPSGTGGEQYF
>TRBJ2-5|TRBV12-3/TRBV12-4|NA
CASSSSRAETQYF
>TRBJ2-7|TRBV7-2|NA
CASSLARAGNYEQYF
>TRBJ1-2|TRBV11-2|NA
CASSPEGYGYTF
>TRBJ2-5|TRBV9|NA
CASSPRLEETQYF
>TRBJ2-2|TRBV7-9|TRBD1
CASSAGTGPSGELFF
>TRBJ2-3|TRBV29-1|TRBD2
CSVGGIAGFTDTQYF
>TRBJ1-2|TRBV24-1|NA
CATSDFTGNYGYTF
>TRBJ1-5|TRBV20-1|NA
CSAREARRFGQPQHF
>TRBJ2-7|TRBV5-1|TRBD2
CASSLAASGAYEQYF
>TRBJ2-3|TRBV20-1|TRBD2
CSARPGLASDTQYF
>TRBJ2-3|TRBV15|TRBD2
CATSSRAGGTDTQYF
>TRBJ2-5|TRBV20-1|NA
CSPRGKQETQYF
>TRBJ1-5|TRBV10-3|TRBD1
CAISESGPGGNNQPQHF
>TRBJ2-7|TRBV5-6|TRBD2
CASSSLAGGLSYEQYF
>TRBJ1-1|TRBV4-2|NA
CASSHTGLGMNTEAFF
>TRBJ1-5|TRBV6-2/TRBV6-3|TRBD1
CASSYGAGGNQPQHF
>TRBJ2-3|TRBV2|TRBD2
CASSEMGLATLTDTQYF
>TRBJ2-3|TRBV7-3|TRBD1
CASSQQGATDTQYF
>TRBJ2-6|TRBV12-3/TRBV12-4|NA
CASRDNSGANVLTF
>TRBJ1-1|TRBV4-1|NA
CASSQVPLTGPNTEAFF
>TRBJ1-6|TRBV10-2|NA
CASSESEGISPLHF
>TRBJ1-6|TRBV28|NA
CASSFQRPPPPLHF
>TRBJ2-3|TRBV20-1|TRBD2
CSARDPRRGAGDTQYF
>TRBJ2-1|TRBV10-3|TRBD1
CAISEFRRDRGNEQFF
>TRBJ2-5|TRBV5-1|NA
CASSVWGSGLQETQYF
>TRBJ2-1|TRBV7-9|TRBD1
CASSFMGQGRNEQFF
>TRBJ2-2|TRBV7-2|NA
CASSLKGSGELFF
>TRBJ1-1|TRBV7-9|TRBD1
CASQPGQVNTEAFF
>TRBJ1-2|TRBV5-1|NA
CASSLAPPNYGYTF
>TRBJ1-1|TRBV29-1|NA
CSVGVSGAQTTEAFF
>TRBJ2-1|TRBV24-1|TRBD1
CATSAGQGGEQFF
>TRBJ1-5|TRBV7-2|NA
CASSLGPGLNQPQHF
>TRBJ2-1|TRBV5-6|NA
CASSLGAAWSGLEGFGEQFF
>TRBJ2-4|TRBV5-1|TRBD2
CASSELAGRGIQYF